This is a list of T cell receptor beta chains from one sample in a study of shared clonotypes between healthy human individuals. Profiled with immunoSEQ multiplex PCR; TCRdb holds only in-frame clones, not every one. The top ten clones hold around 2% of a sample with hundreds of thousands of clones, 60% to 75% of them seen once. The sequencing input was memory CD4+ T cells sorted from blood. Receptor source: a woman aged 30 to 39 in good health. Both conserved end residues are trimmed from each CDR3.

v_gene | CDR3aa
TRBV6-5 | ASSYSGQGTYEQY
TRBV5-1 | ASSPQEEGYT
TRBV20-1 | SARFSTQY
TRBV27 | ASSLSRGEQF
TRBV5-1 | ASSLAQTSGSKDEQF
TRBV10-3 | AISRDYEQY
TRBV19 | ASSRAGAGNTIY
TRBV29-1 | SVLYGNTIY
TRBV6-1 | ASSHTSGGQPQH
TRBV19 | ASSISATRQGINEQY
TRBV7-9 | ASSLVREAF